This T cell receptor beta chain was found in a study of T cell changes during pregnancy in multiple sclerosis. The V gene end was trimmed by 4 bases and the J gene end by 3 bases; junction bases not matched to a gene: 2. CDR3 size: 16 residues. Looked up from germline, CDR1 is SGDLS and CDR2 is YYNGEE. The assay was immunoSEQ multiplex PCR, and TCRdb's table has in-frame clones only and misses some. Found here are around 17,000 clones, around 96% of them singletons; the top ten hold under 0.9%. The chain combines TRBV9 with TRBJ2-3, with TRBD2 identical over 16 bases. This receptor was obtained from a female donor with multiple sclerosis, enrolled in a pregnancy study. The specimen was peripheral blood, collected in the third trimester of pregnancy. CDR3 sequence (DNA): TGTGCCAGCAGCAAGGGACTAGCGGGGGGGACAGATACGCAGTATTTT. Amino acids: CASSKGLAGGTDTQYF.